This T cell receptor (beta chain) was sequenced during a study of blood T cell repertoires in COVID-19. In the study overall: Donors in the United States, Italy and Spain gave samples during acute or convalescent COVID-19. PBMCs, B-cell-depleted T cells, or T cells provided the cDNA or gDNA that made up the material.

CDR1 is SGHVS and CDR2 is FNYEAQ in the germline V gene. V was trimmed by 1 base and J by 5 bases, leaving 14 bases between them. The CDR3 is made up of 15 amino acids. Original processing notes: It was from reference gene primer amplification that nucleated cell counts were estimated. Produced via immunoSEQ multiplex PCR; TCRdb's table is partial and in-frame only. V, J and clone size are taken as reported in that table, and D and trimming were inferred from the DNA itself. Here the sample spans about 58,000 clones, roughly 89% being singletons. The J gene is TRBJ1-1, the V gene TRBV7-6, with a weak D call TRBD1 (5 bases). Sequencing was carried out using peripheral blood. This clonotype was obtained from a man between 60 and 70 years old with active COVID-19. CDR3 DNA: TGTGCCAGCAGCTTAGGGGCCTGGGGGGATACTGAAGCTTTCTTT. Amino acid sequence: CASSLGAWGDTEAFF.